This TCR beta chain was profiled in a study of response to subunit inactivated influenza vaccine. TCRdb redid the calling of the RT-PCR reads with MiXCR, one entry per CDR3 protein. This sample has some 850,000 distinct CDR3 sequences, with 15% to 20% found just once. Broader study findings: Each seasonal flu vaccination may recruit only limited new T cells, authors suggested.

To note about this clonotype: Its antigen is still unknown.

In germline, CDR1 is SGHAT, CDR2 FQNNGV. The CDR3 is 19 amino acids. J lost 2 bases, V lost 1 base, and 17 bases had no gene match. This chain joins TRBV11-2 and TRBJ2-7, with 7 bases fitting TRBD2. This sequence was found in a man aged 50 or older who received an inactivated influenza vaccine. This specimen consisted of PBMCs from blood, obtained 5 to 6 days after vaccination. The CDR3 DNA reads as TGTGCCAGCAGCTTAGTTGGTCGGACGAGCGGGGCCGCCCCCTACGAGCAGTACTTC. Translated, it gives CASSLVGRTSGAAPYEQYF.